This T cell receptor beta chain was found in a study of T cell changes during pregnancy in multiple sclerosis. Here immunoSEQ multiplex PCR was the method, and the copy in TCRdb shows in-frame clones only, minus some. The sample carries around 40,000 clones, approximately 90% recorded once. V was shortened by 5 bases and J by 8 bases, with 19 bases between the two germline ends. CDR3 length equals 15 residues. In germline, CDR1 is MNHNS, CDR2 SASEGT. This TCR derives from a female donor in good health, enrolled as a control in a pregnancy study. This chain uses TRBV6-1 with TRBJ1-5, with D perhaps matching TRBD1 (5 bases). Source: CD4+ T cells from peripheral blood mononuclear cells, taken in the first trimester of pregnancy. This CDR3 is CASSKGREGQEPQHF. The CDR3 nucleotides are TGTGCCAGCAGTAAGGGTCGGGAGGGGCAGGAGCCCCAGCATTTT.